This T cell receptor (beta chain) is drawn from a study of blood T cell repertoires in COVID-19. Study-wide background: Samples representing acute and convalescent COVID-19 were sourced from the United States, Italy and Spain. The analysed material was cDNA or gDNA that came from T cells, B-cell-depleted T cells, or PBMCs.

Methods used by the authors: The assay estimated nucleated cells by amplifying reference gene primers. Produced via immunoSEQ multiplex PCR; TCRdb's table is partial and in-frame only. That table furnishes V, J and clone size, whereas the DNA furnished D and trimming. The sample holds approximately 67,000 clones, 65% to 90% seen once. V shed 1 base and J 6 bases; nucleotides not matched to a gene: 0. The germline CDR1 and CDR2 sequences are MNHEY and SVGAGI. This CDR3 has 13 residues. The sequence was collected from a man in his 60s with acute or convalescent COVID-19. V usage is TRBV6-5 and J usage is TRBJ1-2, with 9 bases that match TRBD1. The sequenced sample was peripheral blood. The CDR3 here is CASSYWTGDGYTF. CDR3 nucleotide sequence: TGTGCCAGCAGTTACTGGACAGGGGATGGCTACACCTTC.